This T cell receptor beta chain was observed in a study of T-cell reconstitution after alpha-beta-depleted transplantation in children. Overall study findings and caveats: T-cell numbers and diversity, one year after transplant, stemmed largely from T cells that were newly produced.

With respect to this clonotype: Its antigen remains unidentified.

The CDR3 extends over 13 amino acids. Trimming took 0 bases from V and 8 from J, leaving 11 bases between them. In germline, CDR1 is SGHRS, CDR2 YFSETQ. Preparation of the TCRbeta library was carried out with unique molecular identifiers. MiXCR, run by TCRdb on the PCR reads, gives a single entry per CDR3 protein. The sample yields about a million distinct CDR3 sequences, roughly 29% seen once. This sequence joins TRBV5-1 and TRBJ1-2; D gene ambiguous. This sample comprised PBMCs, mostly from graft donor cells, obtained 360 days after TCRalphabeta/CD19-depleted stem cell transplant. The sequence was obtained from a boy in the first two years of life who had a stem cell transplant for SCID, so the T cells may come from the graft donor. The CDR3 DNA reads as TGCGCCAGCAGCTTGGGCGGGATTGAAGGCTACACCTTC. Encoded protein: CASSLGGIEGYTF.